This TCR beta chain was retrieved from a study of T cells in Graves' hyperthyroidism and ophthalmopathy. Absent ophthalmopathy progression within 18 months defined stable Graves' hyperthyroidism. Amplification targeted TCR beta CDR3 regions from RNA transcripts. The primer set for the first-round RT-PCR of the TCR CDR3 was HTBI. Via MiXCR, TCRdb re-called the multiplex PCR reads, giving one row per CDR3 protein. Here the sample spans some 360,000 distinct CDR3 sequences, about 15% being singletons. This clonotype occurred a few times. The V segment lost 2 bases and the J segment 4 bases; nucleotides outside the gene matches: 1. Germline V gene data show CDR1 as MGHRA and CDR2 as YSYEKL. The CDR3 is 15 amino acids.

The chain carries TRBV4-1 and TRBJ2-2; TRBD2 agrees at 10 bases. The material sequenced was blood. The source is a woman aged 55-70 years with Graves' hyperthyroidism. CDR3: CASSQRLAGTGELFF. The CDR3 DNA reads as TGCGCCAGCAGCCAAAGACTAGCGGGCACCGGGGAGCTGTTTTTT.